The text below deals with one T cell receptor (beta chain). The antigen it binds to is not known. No base-level quality is on record; no much larger clone is a single base apart. TCRbeta CDR3 regions were amplified from genomic DNA using the immunoSEQ Assay, a bias-controlled multiplex PCR. For the original study's pipeline: The number of nucleated cells in each sample was estimated from the amplification of reference gene primers within the assay. To quantify the absolute abundance of each unique TCRbeta CDR3 rearrangement, sequence reads were collapsed and filtered. For each sample, productive Simpson clonality was calculated by taking the square root of Simpson's diversity index across productive rearrangements. Here the immuneACCESS table is served through TCRdb, limited to in-frame sequences with V and J called. Missing clones are a known gap in these copies; in checked studies unresolved V genes cover under half, and the rest lacks a known reason. V, J and clone size derive from that table, while D and trimming were established from the DNA sequence. The sample data list 200,000 to 250,000 clones, and more than 85% of these were observed just once. The ten top clones hold around 4% of the sample.

For this chain, trimming is 2 bases at the V end and 2 bases at the J end, and the number of junction bases without a gene match is 6. Its CDR3 holds 16 amino acids, cysteine through phenylalanine. The DNA shown is the 48-base CDR3, in frame from base 1. In the germline V gene, CDR1 corresponds to MDHEN and CDR2 to SYDVKM. In the prospective study, participants were roughly 18 to 100 years old, resided in approximately 25 geographic areas of the United States, and were enrolled through a virtual design. To assign participants to cohorts, the prospective study relied on clinical history that participants themselves reported in a screening survey and a study questionnaire. ImmuneRACE Cohort 3 recovered participants were defined by two consecutive negative NP/OP PCR tests, healthcare professional clearance, or symptom resolution. Each participant in the prospective study had whole blood, serum and a nasopharyngeal or oropharyngeal swab collected by mobile phlebotomists. Participants in the prospective study had the option to provide additional blood draws and questionnaires over an approximately 2-month period. Before DNA extraction, prospective study blood samples were shipped either frozen or at room temperature.

This specimen comes from a study of blood T cell repertoires in COVID-19 (dated by TCRdb to 2020 to 2022). About the full investigation: The collaborator samples originated in the United States, Italy and Spain and spanned the acute and convalescent phases of COVID-19. The repertoires were made available in a free public database intended to serve as a resource for research on the immune response to SARS-CoV-2. HLA class I and class II types, where available, came from metadata supplied by the sample provider rather than from assay-based typing. The material from the prospective study consisted of cDNA or gDNA derived from T cells, B-cell-depleted T cells, or PBMCs. Deeply sampled blood TCRbeta repertoires from subjects exposed to, actively infected with, or recovered from COVID-19 were included in the dataset. The samples were drawn from two sources: the first 160 participants of the ongoing ImmuneRACE study, and fewer than 1,500 subjects contributed by 6 global collaborators. The sample metadata nearly always contained a de-identified subject ID, COVID-19 status, age in years and sex. Results and caveats for the whole study, not just this receptor: The amount of clinical and demographic metadata varied by source and participant and was provided uncurated.

Here the chain combines TRBV28 and TRBJ2-1, with 7 bases matching TRBD2. The sequence derives from a woman under 40 who had recovered from COVID-19. The sequencing sample was made of PBMCs or T cells enriched from blood (not recorded which). CDR3 sequence: CASSLLGGSAYNEQFF. In nucleotide form, the sequence is TGTGCCAGCAGTTTACTAGGCGGGAGCGCCTACAATGAGCAGTTCTTC.